A single sample is the source of the 5 T cell receptor beta chains below, sequenced in a study of glioma-infiltrating T cells after dendritic cell vaccination. Repertoires were generated with immunoSEQ multiplex PCR, while TCRdb's copy carries only in-frame clones and drops some. Here the sample spans 25,000 to 35,000 clones, 90% being singletons. This specimen consisted of blood, obtained before dendritic cell vaccination. The receptor set was obtained from a human donor with glioblastoma.

The sample holds one count of this clone. This rearrangement joins TRBV7-9 to TRBJ2-7; TRBD2 matches 12 bases. The germline V gene has CDR1 SEHNR and CDR2 FQNEAQ (reference sequence). The CDR3 extends over 15 amino acids. The V segment lost 0 bases and the J segment 4 bases; nucleotides outside the gene matches: 1. CDR3 sequence (DNA): TGTGCCAGCAGCTTAGCTACTAGCGGGGGGTACGAGCAGTACTTC. This translates into CASSLATSGGYEQYF.

V usage is TRBV11-2 and J usage is TRBJ1-3, with D uncertain. With 5 bases removed from V and 3 bases from J, the gap between germline ends came to 8 bases. Germline assignment: CDR1 SGHAT and CDR2 FQNNGV. CDR3 length: 13 residues. The chain's CDR3 is CASSRSNGNTIYF. DNA for the CDR3: TGTGCCAGCAGCCGGAGTAATGGAAACACCATATATTTT.

This chain uses TRBV4-1 with TRBJ1-2; possible D gene TRBD1, 6 bases. Germline V gene sequence: CDR1 MGHRA, CDR2 YSYEKL. Trimming removed 0 bases from V and 8 bases from J, with 16 bases in between. The CDR3 totals 15 residues. CDR3 nucleotides: TGCGCCAGCAGCCAAGACGGCACAGGGCGAATGGGCTACACCTTC. This translates into CASSQDGTGRMGYTF.

The chain employs TRBV4-1 and TRBJ1-2, with TRBD1 as a possible D gene (6 bases). Trimming removed 4 bases at V and 4 bases at J, with 19 bases between. The germline gives CDR1 MGHRA, CDR2 YSYEKL. CDR3 length: 16 amino acids. In nucleotides, the CDR3 is TGCGCCAGCAGCCCTCCGCGACAGGATTTGGTCTATGGCTACACCTTC. Its protein is CASSPPRQDLVYGYTF.

This clone occurred once. The chain recombines TRBV7-9 with TRBJ2-5; 11 bases are shared with TRBD2. The junction had 7 bases not matched to a gene; V was cut back by 11 bases and J by 5 bases. The CDR3 is made up of 13 amino acids. In germline, CDR1 is SEHNR, CDR2 FQNEAQ (reference sequence). In DNA, the CDR3 is TGTGCCGGAAACTTAGCGGGAGGGGAGACCCAGTACTTC. It codes for CAGNLAGGETQYF.